Listed below are T cell receptor beta chains from one sample, sequenced in a study of regulatory T cells in long-lasting Graves disease. One entry per CDR3 protein, called by TCRdb with MiXCR from the multiplex PCR reads. The data show about 450,000 distinct CDR3 sequences, about a sixth seen once. The sample also formed part of further work on T cells in Graves' hyperthyroidism and ophthalmopathy.

The sample here was peripheral blood mononuclear cells (PBMCs), taken at new diagnosis, from a patient treated with antithyroid drugs. The receptor source for this set is a woman in her twenties or thirties with Graves disease. The conserved cysteine and the conserved F or W are not part of the CDR3 here. The order of the fields is V gene, CDR3 protein.

>TRBV7-9
ASSLGGTVANYGYT
>TRBV4-1
ASSLEVTTDEQY
>TRBV7-9
ASSVQLNQPQH
>TRBV19
ASTQGSYNEQF
>TRBV4-3
ASSQELGMAEKLF
>TRBV3-1
ASSHLTSGSKLSTDTQY
>TRBV30
AWSSPGTTSYNEQF
>TRBV15
ATSDSTARVGQY
>TRBV27
ASSLLRPGPTAYEQY
>TRBV20-1
SKPGLAGMHEQF
>TRBV12-3/TRBV12-4
ASSLAVRAEQF
>TRBV5-1
ASSPEPVPGTEAF
>TRBV28
ASSLQLAEGSHEQY
>TRBV7-2
ASSLGGAGAPRNEQF
>TRBV6-5
ASSYRGEGETQY
>TRBV18
ASSPPGLAGGNEQF
>TRBV9
ASSVGAGGPREQY
>TRBV6-1
ASARRGGRGADTQY
>TRBV28
ASSLLMGASNQPQH
>TRBV12-3/TRBV12-4
ASSSRLAGYNEQF
>TRBV28
ASSFDVSTNEKLF
>TRBV30
AWSSSGTGDRVLY
>TRBV18
ASSPRGRGDEQY
>TRBV12-3/TRBV12-4
ASSYSPTQGWETQY
>TRBV15
ATSRDTITEAF
>TRBV30
AYAVGSGRSEQY
>TRBV13
ASSSGYTDTQY
>TRBV28
ASTRTGNASPLH
>TRBV18
ASSPPGLPNVNEQF
>TRBV5-1
ASSRGPLAGAPEQY
>TRBV9
ASSETSGRPPDTQY
>TRBV6-1
ASSDWGFEAF
>TRBV28
ASSPRGGYQETQY
>TRBV6-1
ASDRENTGELF
>TRBV7-9
AARDYLNEQF
>TRBV6-1
ASSTGTSGSDEQY
>TRBV20-1
SASGLLAYNEQF
>TRBV7-7
ASSPPLGTKETQY
>TRBV5-6
ASSFYICSAALTGSYEQY
>TRBV28
ASINQGSYEQY
>TRBV7-9
ASRSFSRGGSYEQY
>TRBV7-2
ASSLASQRVPWSSYNEQF
>TRBV11-1
ASSFPGISYEQY
>TRBV27
ASLPSGSVDTGELF
>TRBV5-1
ASSFPRASGIYNEQF
>TRBV27
ASSPGLVSTDTQY